This T cell receptor beta chain was captured in a study of T cells expressing NK-cell markers. Study details: CD3+CD56+NKG2C+, CD3+CD56+NKG2C- and CD3+CD56-NKG2C+ T cells, once sorted, supplied the TCR beta repertoires. Just one sequenced donor of eight was HCMV-seronegative, while seven were seropositive. Study-level findings and limits: As a fraction of CD8+ T cells, dominant NKG2C+ clonotypes reached about 1.0-7.5% in 5 or 6 donors.

As to this clonotype: Its antigen is unknown.

The cDNA for TCR beta came from 5'RACE template switching with UMIs. TCRdb reworked the 5' RACE reads into one entry per CDR3 protein, no DNA. The sample shows roughly 430,000 distinct CDR3 sequences, and approximately 7% sits with its ten largest clones. Germline V gene data show CDR1 as SGHTA and CDR2 as FQGNSA. The CDR3 spans 14 residues. The source material was blood T cells: a sorted CD56 or NKG2C T cell subset, CD4+ or CD8+ T cells, or bulk PBMC T cells (not recorded which). This TCR derives from a woman between 18 and 70 years old in good health. The chain employs TRBV7-2 and TRBJ2-7; the TCRdb call, TRBD1, lacks DNA for checking. The CDR3 spells CASSTRQGNYEQYF.